Listed below are T cell receptor beta chains from one sample, sequenced in a study of human T cells and chemical hapten exposure. TCRdb passed the RACE reads through MiXCR, listing each CDR3 protein once. Of approximately 260,000 distinct CDR3 sequences in the sample, about 7.7% were seen once. Sample: whole blood, taken in connection with sensitization to the hapten diphenylcyclopropenone (DPC). The receptors stem from a man aged 18 to 29 with alopecia areata. Some clones in this sample may be carry-over from other donors' samples. The conserved cysteine and the conserved F or W are not part of the CDR3 here. The D gene is left open where the match is weak. Only some rows state a clone size, as once, few, many or a class for expanded clones.

cdr3_length: 12; v_call: TRBV7-9; d_call: NA; j_call: TRBJ2-2; clone_size: few; cdr3_aa: ASRPPENTGELF
cdr3_length: 12; v_call: TRBV11-2; d_call: NA; j_call: TRBJ1-6; clone_size: many; cdr3_aa: ASTLDSVFSKLH
cdr3_length: 12; v_call: TRBV4-1; d_call: NA; j_call: TRBJ2-7; clone_size: few; cdr3_aa: ASSPVGQYYEQY
cdr3_length: 11; v_call: TRBV10-3; d_call: NA; j_call: TRBJ2-3; clone_size: many; cdr3_aa: AITGASTDTQY
cdr3_length: 11; v_call: TRBV29-1; d_call: TRBD1; j_call: TRBJ2-1; clone_size: few; cdr3_aa: SVAGTGFWEQF
cdr3_length: 11; v_call: TRBV13; d_call: TRBD1; j_call: TRBJ2-7; clone_size: NA; cdr3_aa: ASSEGTDYEQY
cdr3_length: 13; v_call: TRBV3-1; d_call: NA; j_call: TRBJ1-1; clone_size: NA; cdr3_aa: ASSPDRLVNTEAF
cdr3_length: 12; v_call: TRBV4-3; d_call: TRBD2; j_call: TRBJ2-1; clone_size: many; cdr3_aa: ASSPRLAGSEQF
cdr3_length: 14; v_call: TRBV24-1; d_call: NA; j_call: TRBJ1-2; clone_size: many; cdr3_aa: ATSDPLTGPRYGYT
cdr3_length: 13; v_call: TRBV7-9; d_call: TRBD1; j_call: TRBJ1-2; clone_size: many; cdr3_aa: ASSLPGQGVGGYT
cdr3_length: 11; v_call: TRBV5-1; d_call: NA; j_call: TRBJ2-3; clone_size: few; cdr3_aa: ASSVGSMDTQY
cdr3_length: 14; v_call: TRBV4-3; d_call: NA; j_call: TRBJ2-2; clone_size: few; cdr3_aa: ASSQDPGGFTGELF
cdr3_length: 15; v_call: TRBV11-2; d_call: NA; j_call: TRBJ2-1; clone_size: few; cdr3_aa: ASSLDLLYSSYNEQF
cdr3_length: 9; v_call: TRBV6-5; d_call: NA; j_call: TRBJ1-1; clone_size: NA; cdr3_aa: ASSYGTGAF
cdr3_length: 10; v_call: TRBV11-2; d_call: TRBD1; j_call: TRBJ1-1; clone_size: NA; cdr3_aa: ASSSRQGEAF
cdr3_length: 13; v_call: TRBV28; d_call: NA; j_call: TRBJ2-7; clone_size: few; cdr3_aa: ASSRLAETSYEQY
cdr3_length: 9; v_call: TRBV6-5; d_call: NA; j_call: TRBJ2-1; clone_size: few; cdr3_aa: ASSYGDEQF
cdr3_length: 16; v_call: TRBV12-3/TRBV12-4; d_call: TRBD1; j_call: TRBJ1-1; clone_size: few; cdr3_aa: ASSPGTGRSLMNTEAF
cdr3_length: 15; v_call: TRBV4-1; d_call: TRBD1; j_call: TRBJ1-1; clone_size: few; cdr3_aa: ASSHLTRRQGNTEAF
cdr3_length: 11; v_call: TRBV29-1; d_call: TRBD1; j_call: TRBJ2-7; clone_size: many; cdr3_aa: SARPGQYDKQY
cdr3_length: 14; v_call: TRBV29-1; d_call: NA; j_call: TRBJ2-3; clone_size: few; cdr3_aa: SVVDSLTKSTDTQY
cdr3_length: 13; v_call: TRBV4-2; d_call: NA; j_call: TRBJ1-1; clone_size: many; cdr3_aa: ASSQASTANTEAF
cdr3_length: 15; v_call: TRBV10-3; d_call: NA; j_call: TRBJ2-3; clone_size: few; cdr3_aa: AISEPFPQGRTDTQY
cdr3_length: 17; v_call: TRBV4-1; d_call: NA; j_call: TRBJ1-2; clone_size: NA; cdr3_aa: ASSQERDVWGLANYGYT
cdr3_length: 13; v_call: TRBV5-1; d_call: TRBD2; j_call: TRBJ2-1; clone_size: few; cdr3_aa: ASSLDAGGYNEQF
cdr3_length: 11; v_call: TRBV27; d_call: NA; j_call: TRBJ2-7; clone_size: few; cdr3_aa: ASSLSTLRKQY
cdr3_length: 13; v_call: TRBV5-5; d_call: TRBD2; j_call: TRBJ2-5; clone_size: many; cdr3_aa: ASSLVRPGGETQY
cdr3_length: 13; v_call: TRBV5-1; d_call: NA; j_call: TRBJ1-2; clone_size: NA; cdr3_aa: ASSSAQRGDYGYT
cdr3_length: 15; v_call: TRBV6-5; d_call: TRBD1; j_call: TRBJ2-1; clone_size: few; cdr3_aa: ASSSVRDRGAYNEQF
cdr3_length: 10; v_call: TRBV7-2; d_call: NA; j_call: TRBJ2-3; clone_size: few; cdr3_aa: ASSRAPDTQY
cdr3_length: 15; v_call: TRBV10-3; d_call: TRBD2; j_call: TRBJ2-3; clone_size: NA; cdr3_aa: AISPRASGGSEDTQY
cdr3_length: 12; v_call: TRBV7-2; d_call: NA; j_call: TRBJ2-3; clone_size: once; cdr3_aa: ASSLEHTTDTRY
cdr3_length: 13; v_call: TRBV28; d_call: NA; j_call: TRBJ1-5; clone_size: NA; cdr3_aa: ASSLRGAWYQPQH
cdr3_length: 15; v_call: TRBV28; d_call: NA; j_call: TRBJ1-4; clone_size: many; cdr3_aa: ASRPPGLDPLTEKLF
cdr3_length: 12; v_call: TRBV5-1; d_call: TRBD1; j_call: TRBJ2-7; clone_size: NA; cdr3_aa: ASSPGQAGNEQY
cdr3_length: 12; v_call: TRBV6-2/TRBV6-3; d_call: NA; j_call: TRBJ1-1; clone_size: NA; cdr3_aa: ASSRGGSTVGAF
cdr3_length: 12; v_call: TRBV5-1; d_call: NA; j_call: TRBJ1-1; clone_size: few; cdr3_aa: ASAVGTASTEAF
cdr3_length: 12; v_call: TRBV5-1; d_call: NA; j_call: TRBJ1-1; clone_size: once; cdr3_aa: ASSLSSGVPEAF
cdr3_length: 13; v_call: TRBV13; d_call: TRBD1; j_call: TRBJ2-5; clone_size: NA; cdr3_aa: ASSPLTGGEETQY
cdr3_length: 15; v_call: TRBV28; d_call: NA; j_call: TRBJ2-3; clone_size: NA; cdr3_aa: ASSFISWSMGTDTQY
cdr3_length: 13; v_call: TRBV7-2; d_call: NA; j_call: TRBJ2-3; clone_size: many; cdr3_aa: ASSLAGGPIDTQY
cdr3_length: 14; v_call: TRBV4-1; d_call: NA; j_call: TRBJ2-1; clone_size: many; cdr3_aa: ASSQLRGLSQNEQF
cdr3_length: 14; v_call: TRBV4-3; d_call: NA; j_call: TRBJ1-4; clone_size: many; cdr3_aa: ASSTHPTGINEKLF
cdr3_length: 12; v_call: TRBV6-5; d_call: NA; j_call: TRBJ1-1; clone_size: NA; cdr3_aa: ASSYSGFSTEAF
cdr3_length: 14; v_call: TRBV9; d_call: NA; j_call: TRBJ2-1; clone_size: many; cdr3_aa: ASSVAQGSSYNEQF
cdr3_length: 15; v_call: TRBV7-9; d_call: NA; j_call: TRBJ1-4; clone_size: few; cdr3_aa: ASSVGSTGATNEKLF
cdr3_length: 13; v_call: TRBV20-1; d_call: NA; j_call: TRBJ2-7; clone_size: few; cdr3_aa: SARDPRQFRYEQY
cdr3_length: 14; v_call: TRBV24-1; d_call: NA; j_call: TRBJ1-5; clone_size: few; cdr3_aa: ATSDSGTYSNQPQH
cdr3_length: 12; v_call: TRBV7-9; d_call: TRBD1; j_call: TRBJ2-3; clone_size: many; cdr3_aa: ASSLTGARDTQY
cdr3_length: 13; v_call: TRBV9; d_call: NA; j_call: TRBJ2-5; clone_size: NA; cdr3_aa: ASSVDRGWQETQY
cdr3_length: 12; v_call: TRBV7-3; d_call: NA; j_call: TRBJ2-5; clone_size: NA; cdr3_aa: ASSPNGFGETQY
cdr3_length: 12; v_call: TRBV7-8; d_call: TRBD1; j_call: TRBJ2-1; clone_size: many; cdr3_aa: ASSLETGGHEQF
cdr3_length: 13; v_call: TRBV4-1; d_call: NA; j_call: TRBJ1-4; clone_size: many; cdr3_aa: ASSLRGATNEKLF
cdr3_length: 11; v_call: TRBV5-6; d_call: NA; j_call: TRBJ1-2; clone_size: few; cdr3_aa: ASSFEGLGGYT
cdr3_length: 14; v_call: TRBV6-2/TRBV6-3; d_call: TRBD1; j_call: TRBJ2-2; clone_size: few; cdr3_aa: ASRPGWTGEAGELF
cdr3_length: 12; v_call: TRBV6-2/TRBV6-3; d_call: NA; j_call: TRBJ1-5; clone_size: NA; cdr3_aa: ASSYSIISQPQH
cdr3_length: 12; v_call: TRBV4-3; d_call: NA; j_call: TRBJ2-7; clone_size: NA; cdr3_aa: ASSQGPRGYEQY
cdr3_length: 10; v_call: TRBV20-1; d_call: NA; j_call: TRBJ2-7; clone_size: few; cdr3_aa: SVGRGPYEQY
cdr3_length: 13; v_call: TRBV3-1; d_call: NA; j_call: TRBJ2-7; clone_size: NA; cdr3_aa: ASSQGGRAPYEQY